A selection of T cell receptor beta chains follows, all from one sample in a study of cytomegalovirus exposure and HLA in healthy donors. This table comes from immunoSEQ multiplex PCR, and its TCRdb copy is limited to in-frame clones, with some not included. The data contain about 110,000 clones, about three quarters of them singletons. The specimen was PBMCs. These receptors originate from a woman in her sixties in good health and CMV-seropositive. The CDR3 runs from the conserved cysteine through the conserved F or W. A D gene is named only where the DNA matches it firmly. Where a row states a size, it is once, few, many or the class of an expanded clone; other rows omit it.

>TRBV5-5|NA|NA|TRBJ1-1
TGTGCCAGCAGCCCAGGGAGGGCGACTGAAGCTTTCTTT
CASSPGRATEAFF
>TRBV5-5|few|NA|TRBJ1-2
TGTGCCAGCAGCTTGGTTGGGGAGGTCTATGGCTACACCTTC
CASSLVGEVYGYTF
>TRBV7-3|NA|TRBD2|TRBJ2-3
TGTGCCAGCAGGGTAAAAAGGGGACTACCAGACACAGATACGCAGTATTTT
CASRVKRGLPDTDTQYF
>TRBV7-2|NA|TRBD2|TRBJ2-1
TGTGCCAGCAACCTACTAGCGGGAGTCTACAATGAGCAGTTCTTC
CASNLLAGVYNEQFF
>TRBV5-1|NA|TRBD2|TRBJ2-1
TGCGCCAGCAGCTTGGGTTTTAAGGCCTGGCGGGAGGGCCAAATATACTACAATGAGCAGTTCTTC
CASSLGFKAWREGQIYYNEQFF
>TRBV30|NA|NA|TRBJ2-7
TGTGCCTGGAGCCGCTGGCAGGGCTACGAGCAGTACTTC
CAWSRWQGYEQYF
>TRBV6-4|NA|TRBD1|TRBJ2-1
TGTGCCCCCCAGGACAGGCCTTTATTTGTTGAGTTCTTC
CAPQDRPLFVEFF
>TRBV5-1|NA|TRBD1|TRBJ1-1
TGCGCCAGCAGCGACAGGGAAGGTGGGAACACTGAAGCTTTCTTT
CASSDREGGNTEAFF
>TRBV2|NA|TRBD2|TRBJ2-5
TGTGCCAGCAGCTATCCCGGGACTAGCGGGACAGACGACCCGGAGACCCAGTACTTC
CASSYPGTSGTDDPETQYF
>TRBV2|NA|TRBD2|TRBJ2-5
TGTGCCAGCAACAGGATAGCGGGAGGCCGGGAGACCCAGTACTTC
CASNRIAGGRETQYF
>TRBV30|once|NA|TRBJ1-1
TGTGCCTGGAGTGTACGCGACCGACAGAACACTGAAGCTTTCTTT
CAWSVRDRQNTEAFF
>TRBV10-3|NA|NA|TRBJ1-2
TGTGCCATCAGTGCGTTGGGCGGGAACTATGGCTACACCTTC
CAISALGGNYGYTF
>TRBV29-1|once|NA|TRBJ2-7
TGCAGCGCCGGGGACACCGAAGGGTACGAGCAGTACTTC
CSAGDTEGYEQYF
>TRBV6-5|few|TRBD2|TRBJ2-1
TGTGCCAGCAGTTACGGGACTAGCGGGAGCGATGAGCAGTTCTTC
CASSYGTSGSDEQFF
>TRBV9|NA|NA|TRBJ2-1
TGTGCCAGCAGCTTCGAGACAGTGGCCAGCGAGCAGTTCTTC
CASSFETVASEQFF
>TRBV28|NA|TRBD1|TRBJ2-2
TGTGCCAGCAATTTCGCAGGGGGTGGGACCGGGGAGCTGTTTTTT
CASNFAGGGTGELFF
>TRBV5-1|NA|TRBD1|TRBJ2-2
TGCGCCAGCAGCTTGACAGGGGCTAACACCGGGGAGCTGTTTTTT
CASSLTGANTGELFF
>TRBV14|NA|NA|TRBJ2-1
TGTGCCAGCAGCCTGAGGGTGGCCTACAATGAGCAGTTCTTC
CASSLRVAYNEQFF
>TRBV5-1|NA|TRBD1|TRBJ1-1
TGCGCCAGCAGATACGGAATGGGACAGTACGCAGCTTTCTTT
CASRYGMGQYAAFF
>TRBV6-1|NA|NA|TRBJ2-3
TGTGCCAGCAGTGAAGGAACCCGGGGTTGGGATACGCAGTATTTT
CASSEGTRGWDTQYF
>TRBV4-1|once|TRBD2|TRBJ2-3
TGCGCCAGCAGCCAAGATACCCTTAGCGGGAGGGCCACAGATACGCAGTATTTT
CASSQDTLSGRATDTQYF
>TRBV7-9|NA|NA|TRBJ1-4
TGTGCCAGCAGCCTATCGAACTCAGGGACTAATGAAAAACTGTTTTTT
CASSLSNSGTNEKLFF
>TRBV2|NA|NA|TRBJ2-5
TGTGCCAGCAGTGAAGCCGGAGAGACCCAGTACTTC
CASSEAGETQYF
>TRBV13|NA|NA|TRBJ1-2
TGTGCCAGCAGCTTACAGGGGAACTATGGCTACACCTTC
CASSLQGNYGYTF
>TRBV15|NA|NA|TRBJ1-1
TGTGCCACCAGATGGGGGCGCGGCACTGAAGCTTTCTTT
CATRWGRGTEAFF
>TRBV5-1|few|TRBD2|TRBJ2-7
TGCGCCAGCAGCTGGGGACTAGCGGAGTACTACGAGCAGTACTTC
CASSWGLAEYYEQYF
>TRBV5-1|NA|NA|TRBJ1-4
TGCGCCAGCAGCTTGGCCCAGGGTGCAACTAATGAAAAACTGTTTTTT
CASSLAQGATNEKLFF
>TRBV6-5|few|TRBD1|TRBJ2-7
TGTGCCAGCAGTTACTTCGGGACAGGGATGTACGAGCAGTACTTC
CASSYFGTGMYEQYF
>TRBV7-9|NA|NA|TRBJ1-2
TGTGCCAGCACCTCACGGAGTGGGGCAACTGGCTACACCTTC
CASTSRSGATGYTF
>TRBV19|NA|TRBD1|TRBJ2-7
TGTGCCAGCGGGACAGGGAACTACGAGCAGTACTTC
CASGTGNYEQYF
>TRBV12-5|NA|NA|TRBJ1-3
TGTGCTAGTGGTGTTCAACAGGGAATAGGGGTCGGAAACACCATATATTTT
CASGVQQGIGVGNTIYF
>TRBV7-9|NA|TRBD2|TRBJ2-5
TGTGCCAGCAGCCTCCCGCCGGGGACTAGCGCACTTCGGGAGACCCAGTACTTC
CASSLPPGTSALRETQYF
>TRBV7-6|once|NA|TRBJ2-4
TGTGCCAGCAGCTTAGCGCAGGGTCTCGGAGACATTCAGTACTTC
CASSLAQGLGDIQYF
>TRBV28|NA|NA|TRBJ2-1
TGTGCCAGCAGTTTATGGCGGTCGTGGAACAATGAGCAGTTCTTC
CASSLWRSWNNEQFF
>TRBV6-1|NA|NA|TRBJ1-3
TGTGCCAGCAGCCTCAGGGGCTTCTCTGGAAACACCATATATTTT
CASSLRGFSGNTIYF
>TRBV7-6|NA|TRBD1|TRBJ1-1
TGTGCCAGCAGCCGTACAGGGGGCCCCTCTGAAGCTTTCTTT
CASSRTGGPSEAFF
>TRBV6-1|NA|NA|TRBJ2-3
TGTGCCAGCAGTGCGACAGGCTCTTATGTGGGGTACACAGATACGCAGTATTTT
CASSATGSYVGYTDTQYF
>TRBV29-1|NA|TRBD1|TRBJ2-1
TGCAGCGTCGTGAGGGACAGGGGATACAATGAGCAGTTCTTC
CSVVRDRGYNEQFF
>TRBV25-1|NA|TRBD1|TRBJ1-1
TGTGCCAGCCAACAGGGGCCGTCGAACACTGAAGCTTTCTTT
CASQQGPSNTEAFF
>TRBV6-1|NA|NA|TRBJ1-2
TGTGCCAGCAGTGACGGCCGCAGGGAAGATGGCTACACCTTC
CASSDGRREDGYTF
>TRBV19|NA|NA|TRBJ1-3
TGTGCCAGTAGTCGCAAAGCATTCAGGGCATCTCTTACCACTTACTCTGGAAACACCATATATTTT
CASSRKAFRASLTTYSGNTIYF
>TRBV6-5|NA|TRBD1|TRBJ2-7
TGTGCCAGCAGCCGACAGGGGGCGAGGTCCTACGAGCAGTACTTC
CASSRQGARSYEQYF
>TRBV6-1|NA|TRBD2|TRBJ2-7
TGTGCCAGCCGCGGACTAGGGCGAAACGAGCAGTACTTC
CASRGLGRNEQYF
>TRBV5-1|once|NA|TRBJ2-7
TGCGCCAGCAGCGTTACAGGGTGGGAGCAGTACTTC
CASSVTGWEQYF
>TRBV5-1|NA|NA|TRBJ1-2
TGCGCCAGCAGCCCCGAGGGAACAGAAGGCTACACCTTC
CASSPEGTEGYTF